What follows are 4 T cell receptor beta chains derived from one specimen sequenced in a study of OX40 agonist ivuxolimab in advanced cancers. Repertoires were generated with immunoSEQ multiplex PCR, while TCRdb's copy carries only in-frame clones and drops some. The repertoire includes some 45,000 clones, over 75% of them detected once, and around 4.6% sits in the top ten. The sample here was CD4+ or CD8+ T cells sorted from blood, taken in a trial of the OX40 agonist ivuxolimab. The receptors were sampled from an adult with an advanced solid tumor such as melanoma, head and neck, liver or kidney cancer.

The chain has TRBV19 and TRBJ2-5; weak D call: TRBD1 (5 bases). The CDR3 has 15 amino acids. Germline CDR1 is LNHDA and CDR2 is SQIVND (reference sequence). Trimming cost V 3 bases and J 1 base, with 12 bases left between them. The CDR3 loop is CASSIGLGLQETQYF. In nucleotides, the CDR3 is TGTGCCAGTAGTATTGGTTTGGGGCTCCAAGAGACCCAGTACTTC.

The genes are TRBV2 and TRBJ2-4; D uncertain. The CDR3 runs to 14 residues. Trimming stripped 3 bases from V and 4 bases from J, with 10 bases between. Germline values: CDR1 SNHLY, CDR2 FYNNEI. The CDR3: CASSDGRQKNIQYF. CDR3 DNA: TGTGCCAGCAGTGATGGGCGGCAAAAAAACATTCAGTACTTC.

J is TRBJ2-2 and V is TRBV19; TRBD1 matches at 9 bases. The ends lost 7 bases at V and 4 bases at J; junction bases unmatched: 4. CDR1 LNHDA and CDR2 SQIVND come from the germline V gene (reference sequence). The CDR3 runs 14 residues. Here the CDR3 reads CASKQGQGTGELFF. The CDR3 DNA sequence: TGTGCCAGTAAACAGGGACAGGGCACCGGGGAGCTGTTTTTT.

The CDR3 spells CASSIDGGWRGSNQPQHF. CDR3 DNA sequence: TGTGCCAGTAGTATAGATGGGGGTTGGCGGGGAAGCAATCAGCCCCAGCATTTT. The rearrangement uses TRBV19 and TRBJ1-5, with D possibly being TRBD1 (5 bases). The germline CDR1 and CDR2 sequences are LNHDA and SQIVND (reference sequence). CDR3 length: 18 residues. With 0 bases removed from V and 1 base from J, the gap between germline ends came to 16 bases.